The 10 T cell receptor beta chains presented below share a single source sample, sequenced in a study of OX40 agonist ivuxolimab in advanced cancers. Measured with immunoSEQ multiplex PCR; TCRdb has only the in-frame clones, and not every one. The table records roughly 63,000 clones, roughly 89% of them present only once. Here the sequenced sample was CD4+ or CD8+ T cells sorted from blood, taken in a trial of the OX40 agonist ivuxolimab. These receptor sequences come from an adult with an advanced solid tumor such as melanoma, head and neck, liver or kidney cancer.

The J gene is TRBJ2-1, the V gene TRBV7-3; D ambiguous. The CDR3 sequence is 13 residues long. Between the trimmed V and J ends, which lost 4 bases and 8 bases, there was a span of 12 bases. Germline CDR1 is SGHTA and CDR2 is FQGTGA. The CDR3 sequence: CASSWIVGDEQFF. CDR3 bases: TGTGCCAGCAGCTGGATAGTTGGAGATGAGCAGTTCTTC. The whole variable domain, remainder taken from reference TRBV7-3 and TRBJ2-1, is GAGVSQTPSNKVTEKGKYVELRCDPISGHTALYWYRQSLGQGPEFLIYFQGTGAADDSGLPNDRFFAVRPEGSVSTLKIQRTERGDSAVYLCASSWIVGDEQFFGPGTRLTVL.

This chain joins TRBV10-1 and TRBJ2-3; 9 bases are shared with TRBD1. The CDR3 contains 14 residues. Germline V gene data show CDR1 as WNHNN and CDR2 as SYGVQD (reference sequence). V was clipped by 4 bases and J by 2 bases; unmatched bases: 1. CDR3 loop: CASSGTGATDTQYF. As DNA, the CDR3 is TGCGCCAGCAGTGGGACAGGGGCCACAGATACGCAGTATTTT.

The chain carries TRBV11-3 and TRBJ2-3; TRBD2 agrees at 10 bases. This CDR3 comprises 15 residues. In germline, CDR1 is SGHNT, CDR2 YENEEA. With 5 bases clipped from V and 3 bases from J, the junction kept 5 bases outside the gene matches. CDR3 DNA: TGTGCCAGCAGCACTAGCGGGACGAGGACAGATACGCAGTATTTT. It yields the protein CASSTSGTRTDTQYF.

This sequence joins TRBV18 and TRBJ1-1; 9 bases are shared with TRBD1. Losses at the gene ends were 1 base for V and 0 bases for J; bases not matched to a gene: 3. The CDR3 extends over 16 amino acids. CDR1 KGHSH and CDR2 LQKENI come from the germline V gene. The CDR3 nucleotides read TGTGCCAGCTCACCACAGGACAGGGGACTGAACACTGAAGCTTTCTTT. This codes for CASSPQDRGLNTEAFF.

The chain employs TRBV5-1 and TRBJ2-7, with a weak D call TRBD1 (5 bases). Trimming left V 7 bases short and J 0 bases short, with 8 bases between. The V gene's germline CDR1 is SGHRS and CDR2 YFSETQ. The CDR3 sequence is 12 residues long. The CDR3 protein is CASQDISYEQYF. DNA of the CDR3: TGCGCCAGCCAGGACATCTCCTACGAGCAGTACTTC.

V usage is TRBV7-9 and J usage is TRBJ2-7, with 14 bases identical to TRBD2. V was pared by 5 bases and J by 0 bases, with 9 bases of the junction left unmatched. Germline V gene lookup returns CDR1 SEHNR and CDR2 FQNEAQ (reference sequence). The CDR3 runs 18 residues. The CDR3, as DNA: TGTGCCAGCAGCCCAGACCGGACTAGCGGGGGGCCCTCCTACGAGCAGTACTTC. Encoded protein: CASSPDRTSGGPSYEQYF.

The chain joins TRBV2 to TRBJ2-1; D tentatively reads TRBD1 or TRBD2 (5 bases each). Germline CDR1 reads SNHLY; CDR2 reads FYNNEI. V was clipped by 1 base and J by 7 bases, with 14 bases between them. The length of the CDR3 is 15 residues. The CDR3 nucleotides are TGTGCCAGCAGTGAAGTCCTTGTCGGGGCAAATGAGCAGTTCTTC. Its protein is CASSEVLVGANEQFF.

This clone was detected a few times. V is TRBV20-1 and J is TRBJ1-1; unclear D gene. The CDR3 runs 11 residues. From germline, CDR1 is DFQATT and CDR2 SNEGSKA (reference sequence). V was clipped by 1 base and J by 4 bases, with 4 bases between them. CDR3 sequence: CSARVSTEAFF. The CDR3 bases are TGCAGTGCTAGAGTCAGCACTGAAGCTTTCTTT.

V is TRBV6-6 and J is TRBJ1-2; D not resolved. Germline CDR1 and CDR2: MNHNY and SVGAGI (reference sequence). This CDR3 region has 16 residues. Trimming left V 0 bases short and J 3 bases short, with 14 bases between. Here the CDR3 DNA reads TGTGCCAGCAGTTACTCGAAAGGGTTCACTGACTATGGCTACACCTTC. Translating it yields CASSYSKGFTDYGYTF.

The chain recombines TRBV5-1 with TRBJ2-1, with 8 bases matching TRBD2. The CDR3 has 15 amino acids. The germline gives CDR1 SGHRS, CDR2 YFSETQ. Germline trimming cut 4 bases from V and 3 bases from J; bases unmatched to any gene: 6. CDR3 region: CASSLERGFYNEQFF. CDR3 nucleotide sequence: TGCGCCAGCAGCCTGGAGCGGGGGTTCTACAATGAGCAGTTCTTC.